This TCR beta chain is from a study of cytomegalovirus exposure and HLA in healthy donors. Overall study findings and caveats: In a later analysis, productive TCRs from donors in an Asian-associated ancestry cluster reportedly carried fewer N-insertions than the cohort mean. As confirmed in vitro, a few CMV-associated chains were specific for CMV antigens.

The PCR had 60 Vbeta and 13 Jbeta primers. Clones were sequenced by immunoSEQ multiplex PCR, and TCRdb holds only the in-frame ones, with some missing. The profile covers about 200,000 clones, with about 80% appearing a single time and over 1.5% taken by the ten largest. The CDR3 is 16 amino acids. The germline gives CDR1 SGHRS, CDR2 YFSETQ. V was shortened by 2 bases and J by 5 bases, with 19 bases between the two germline ends. Concerning this clone: Its antigen is as yet unknown.

Nominally healthy donors provided the samples, though records likely missed some immune exposures. Sequences were obtained from PBMCs. This sequence joins TRBV5-1 and TRBJ2-5, with TRBD2 as a possible D gene (6 bases). This TCR was sampled from a male donor in good health and CMV-seronegative. The CDR3 is CASSFGSGFIEETQYF. The CDR3 DNA is TGCGCCAGCAGCTTCGGGAGCGGGTTTATTGAGGAGACCCAGTACTTC.